Below, one TCR beta chain is given with its context. From germline, CDR1 is MDHEN and CDR2 SYDVKM. The ends were cut back, 6 bases at V and 0 bases at J, with 12 bases in the middle. The CDR3 contains 14 residues. This entry comes from a study of blood T cell repertoires in COVID-19. The overall study: Collection of acute and convalescent COVID-19 samples took place in the United States, Italy and Spain. PBMCs, B-cell-depleted T cells, or T cells were the source of the cDNA or gDNA that made up the material.

Using immunoSEQ multiplex PCR, the repertoire was profiled, and TCRdb retains in-frame clones only, with some absent. This repertoire shows around 230,000 clones, approximately 90% found once; its top ten account for approximately 0.7%. The chain links TRBV28 to TRBJ2-7; D possibly corresponds to TRBD1 (6 bases). The origin of this receptor is a man aged 40-49 years with acute or convalescent COVID-19. Sequences were obtained from peripheral blood. DNA for the CDR3: TGTGCCAGCAGCTTCAGAGGGGGCTCCTACGAGCAGTACTTC. Its protein is CASSFRGGSYEQYF.